This TCR beta chain was recorded in a study of blood T cell repertoires in COVID-19 (dated by TCRdb to 2018 to 2020). With respect to the entire study: The collaborator samples originated in the United States, Italy and Spain and spanned the acute and convalescent phases of COVID-19. The material from the prospective study consisted of cDNA or gDNA derived from T cells, B-cell-depleted T cells, or PBMCs. Deeply sampled blood TCRbeta repertoires from subjects exposed to, actively infected with, or recovered from COVID-19 were included in the dataset. The repertoires were made available in a free public database intended to serve as a resource for research on the immune response to SARS-CoV-2. Samples were obtained from the ongoing ImmuneRACE study (first 160 participants) and from some 1,300 subjects provided by 6 global collaborators. Sample metadata almost always included a de-identified subject ID, COVID-19 status, age in years and sex. Where HLA class I and class II types were available, the types were taken from metadata supplied by the sample provider, not from assay-based typing.

What the work shows at the level of the full study, not this receptor alone: Clinical and demographic metadata were provided uncurated, with the amount varying by source and participant.

On this clone: What this receptor recognizes is not known. Per-nucleotide qualities are absent, and no much larger clonotype sits a single base away.

The immunoSEQ Assay, a bias-controlled multiplex PCR, was used to amplify TCRbeta CDR3 regions from genomic DNA. Per the authors' processing: Within the assay, amplification of reference gene primers was used to estimate how many nucleated cells each sample contained. To quantify the absolute abundance of each unique TCRbeta CDR3 rearrangement, sequence reads were collapsed and filtered. Productive Simpson clonality was computed per sample as the square root of Simpson's diversity index over productive rearrangements. TCRdb took this table from immuneACCESS and kept in-frame rearrangements with V and J called. Such tables lack part of the clones; where checked against another copy, unresolved V genes explain under half of the gap, and the rest is unexplained. Clone size and V and J calls were adopted from that table, with D and trimming inferred from the DNA. The sample contains roughly 160,000 clones, about four fifths of them found a single time. The biggest ten clones account for less than 20% of the sample.

Participants in the prospective study were aged about 18 to 100 years, lived in about two dozen United States geographic areas, and enrolled through a virtual design. In the prospective study, participants were assigned to cohorts based on the clinical history participants reported in a screening survey and a study questionnaire. Recovered participants in ImmuneRACE Cohort 3 were defined by two consecutive negative NP/OP PCR tests, clearance by a healthcare professional, or resolution of symptoms. In the prospective study, mobile phlebotomists collected whole blood, serum and a nasopharyngeal or oropharyngeal swab from each participant. Prospective study participants could optionally give additional blood draws and questionnaires over a roughly 2-month period. Before DNA extraction, blood samples from the prospective study were shipped at room temperature or frozen. Cut back by 0 bases and 8 bases, the V and J ends lie 7 bases apart. CDR1 SGHAT and CDR2 FQNNGV are derived from the germline V gene. The CDR3, cysteine through phenylalanine, is 12 amino acids long. The sequence is cut down to CDR3 DNA, 36 bases in frame from base 1.

The V and J genes are TRBV11-2 and TRBJ1-2; the D gene identity is not certain. The clonotype comes from a man aged 60-69 years who had recovered from COVID-19. Sequencing was performed on PBMCs or T cells enriched from blood (not recorded which). The DNA reads TGTGCCAGCAGCTTAGAGACCAGGGGCTACACCTTC. This is translated as CASSLETRGYTF. This CDR3, with the reference TRBV11-2 and TRBJ1-2 proteins standing in past its ends, gives the full variable domain EAGVAQSPRYKIIEKRQSVAFWCNPISGHATLYWYQQILGQGPKLLIQFQNNGVVDDSQLPKDRFSAERLKGVDSTLKIQPAKLEDSAVYLCASSLETRGYTFGSGTRLTVV.